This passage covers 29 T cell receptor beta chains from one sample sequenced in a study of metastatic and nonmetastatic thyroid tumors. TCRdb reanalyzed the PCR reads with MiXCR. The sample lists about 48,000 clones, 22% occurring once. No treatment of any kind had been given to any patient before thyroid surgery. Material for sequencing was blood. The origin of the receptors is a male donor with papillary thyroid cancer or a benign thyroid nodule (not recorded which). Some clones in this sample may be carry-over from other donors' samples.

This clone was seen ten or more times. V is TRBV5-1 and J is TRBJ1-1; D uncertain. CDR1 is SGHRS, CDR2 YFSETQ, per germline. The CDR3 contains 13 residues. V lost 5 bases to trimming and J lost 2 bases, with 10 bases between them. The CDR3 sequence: CASSYQVNTEAFF. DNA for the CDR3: TGCGCCAGCAGTTATCAGGTTAACACTGAAGCTTTCTTT.

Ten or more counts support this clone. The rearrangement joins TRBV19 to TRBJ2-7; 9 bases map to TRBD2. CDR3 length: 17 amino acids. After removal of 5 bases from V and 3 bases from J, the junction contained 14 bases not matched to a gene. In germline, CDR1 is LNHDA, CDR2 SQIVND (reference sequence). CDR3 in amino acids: CASSPLNAGGGDYEQYF. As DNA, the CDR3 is TGTGCCAGTAGTCCCCTGAACGCGGGGGGGGGGGACTACGAGCAGTACTTC.

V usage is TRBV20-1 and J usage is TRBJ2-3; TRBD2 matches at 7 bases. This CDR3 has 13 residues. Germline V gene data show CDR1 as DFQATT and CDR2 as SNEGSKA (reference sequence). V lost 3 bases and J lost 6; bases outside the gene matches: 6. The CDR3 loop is CSASEGGWDTQYF. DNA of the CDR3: TGCAGTGCTAGTGAGGGAGGGTGGGATACGCAGTATTTT.

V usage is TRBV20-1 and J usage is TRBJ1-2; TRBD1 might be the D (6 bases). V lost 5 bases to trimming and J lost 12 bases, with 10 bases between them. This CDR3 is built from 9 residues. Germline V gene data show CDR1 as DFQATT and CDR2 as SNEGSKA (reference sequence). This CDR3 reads CSADRIDTF. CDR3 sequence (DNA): TGCAGTGCTGACAGGATCGACACCTTC.

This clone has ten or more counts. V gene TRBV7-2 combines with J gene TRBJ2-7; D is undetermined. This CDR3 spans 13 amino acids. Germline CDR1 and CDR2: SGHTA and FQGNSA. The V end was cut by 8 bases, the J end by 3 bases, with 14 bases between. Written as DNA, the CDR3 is TGTGCCAGCTCCGGATACTTAGACTACGAGCAGTACTTC. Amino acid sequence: CASSGYLDYEQYF.

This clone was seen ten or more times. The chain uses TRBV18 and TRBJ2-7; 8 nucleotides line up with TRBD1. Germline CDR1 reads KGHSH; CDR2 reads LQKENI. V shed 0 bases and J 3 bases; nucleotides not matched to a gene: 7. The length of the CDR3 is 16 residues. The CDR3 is CASSPPGTGFLYEQYF. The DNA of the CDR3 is TGTGCCAGCTCACCACCCGGGACAGGCTTCCTCTACGAGCAGTACTTC.

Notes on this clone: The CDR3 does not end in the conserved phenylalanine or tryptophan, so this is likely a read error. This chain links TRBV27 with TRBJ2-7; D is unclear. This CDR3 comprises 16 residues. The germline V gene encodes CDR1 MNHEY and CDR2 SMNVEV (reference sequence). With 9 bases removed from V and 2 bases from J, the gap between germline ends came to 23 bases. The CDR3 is CASRRRQAGPPYEQYL. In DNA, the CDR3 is TGTGCCAGTAGACGGCGACAAGCAGGACCCCCCTACGAGCAGTACTTA.

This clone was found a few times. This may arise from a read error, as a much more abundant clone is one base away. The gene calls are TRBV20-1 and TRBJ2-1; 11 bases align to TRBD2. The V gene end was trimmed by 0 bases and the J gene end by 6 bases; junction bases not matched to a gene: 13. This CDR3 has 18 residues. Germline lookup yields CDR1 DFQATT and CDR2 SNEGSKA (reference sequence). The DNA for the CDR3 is TGCAGTGCTAGAGATATAGTACTAGCGGGGGTTCTTCCCAATGAGCAGTTCTTC. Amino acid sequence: CSARDIVLAGVLPNEQFF.

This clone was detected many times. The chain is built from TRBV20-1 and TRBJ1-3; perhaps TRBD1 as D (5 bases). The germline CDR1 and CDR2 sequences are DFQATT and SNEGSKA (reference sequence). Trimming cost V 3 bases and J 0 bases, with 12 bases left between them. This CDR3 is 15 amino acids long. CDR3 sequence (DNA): TGCAGTGCTAGGTACCCGGGGGGCTCTGGAAACACCATATATTTT. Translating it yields CSARYPGGSGNTIYF.

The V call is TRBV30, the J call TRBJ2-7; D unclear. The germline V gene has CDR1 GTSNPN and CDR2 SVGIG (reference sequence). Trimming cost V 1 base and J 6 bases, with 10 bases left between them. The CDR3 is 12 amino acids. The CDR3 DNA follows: TGTGCCTGGAGTGGAGTAGGGATCGAGCAGTACTTC. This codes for CAWSGVGIEQYF.

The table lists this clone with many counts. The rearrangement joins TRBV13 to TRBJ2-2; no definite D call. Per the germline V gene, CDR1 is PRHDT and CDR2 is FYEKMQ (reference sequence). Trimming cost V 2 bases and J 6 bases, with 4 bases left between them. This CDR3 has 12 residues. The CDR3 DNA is TGTGCCAGCAGCTTACTTCCCGGGGAGCTGTTTTTT. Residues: CASSLLPGELFF.

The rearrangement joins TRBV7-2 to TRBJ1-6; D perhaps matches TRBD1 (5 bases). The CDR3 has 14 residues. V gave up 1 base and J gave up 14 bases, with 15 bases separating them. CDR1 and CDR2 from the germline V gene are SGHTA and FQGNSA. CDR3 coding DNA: TGTGCCAGCAGCTTAGGGTCAGGGAGGGTGGCCCTCCACTTT. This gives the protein CASSLGSGRVALHF.

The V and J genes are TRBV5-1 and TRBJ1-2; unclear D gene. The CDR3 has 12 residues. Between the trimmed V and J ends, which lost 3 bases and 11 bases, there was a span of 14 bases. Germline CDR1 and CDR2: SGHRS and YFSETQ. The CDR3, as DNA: TGCGCCAGCAGCTCCTCCAAACGGGGATACACCTTC. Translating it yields CASSSSKRGYTF.

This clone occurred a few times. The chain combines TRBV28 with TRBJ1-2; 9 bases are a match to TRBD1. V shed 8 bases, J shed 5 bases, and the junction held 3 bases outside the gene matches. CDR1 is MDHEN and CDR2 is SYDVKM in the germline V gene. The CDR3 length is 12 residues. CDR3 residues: CASYDRGYGYTF. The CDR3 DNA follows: TGTGCCAGCTACGACAGGGGGTATGGCTACACCTTC.

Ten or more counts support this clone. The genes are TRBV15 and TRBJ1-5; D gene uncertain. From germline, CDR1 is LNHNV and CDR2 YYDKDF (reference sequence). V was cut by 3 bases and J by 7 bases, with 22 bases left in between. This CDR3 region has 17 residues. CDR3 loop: CATSRFKTYGVPQPQHF. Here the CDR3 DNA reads TGTGCCACCAGCAGGTTTAAAACGTACGGGGTACCCCAGCCCCAGCATTTT.

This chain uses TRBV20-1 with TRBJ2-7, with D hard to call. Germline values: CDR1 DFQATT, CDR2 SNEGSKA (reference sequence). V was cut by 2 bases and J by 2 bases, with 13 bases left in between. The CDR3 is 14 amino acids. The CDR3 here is CSARSSLFTYEQYF. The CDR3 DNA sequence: TGCAGTGCTAGATCTTCCCTATTCACCTACGAGCAGTACTTC.

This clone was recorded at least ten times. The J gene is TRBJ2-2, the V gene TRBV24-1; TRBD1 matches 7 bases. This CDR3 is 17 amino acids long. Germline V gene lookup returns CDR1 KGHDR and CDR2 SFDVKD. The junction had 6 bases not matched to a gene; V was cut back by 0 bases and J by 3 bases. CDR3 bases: TGTGCCACCAGTGATTTGTTAGGGGGCCCATACACCGGGGAGCTGTTTTTT. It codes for CATSDLLGGPYTGELFF.

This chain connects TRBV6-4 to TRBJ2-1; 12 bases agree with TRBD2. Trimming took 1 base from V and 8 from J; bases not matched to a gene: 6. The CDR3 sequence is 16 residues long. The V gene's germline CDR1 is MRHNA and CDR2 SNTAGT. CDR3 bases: TGTGCCAGCAGTGACTTCTGGACTAGCGGGGCGGATGAGCAGTTCTTC. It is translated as CASSDFWTSGADEQFF.

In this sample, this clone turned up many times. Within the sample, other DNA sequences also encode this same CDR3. DNA of the CDR3: TGCAGTGCTAGAGATCAGGGGACAGGGGGCACTGAAGCTTTCTTT. This sequence encodes CSARDQGTGGTEAFF. The rearrangement uses TRBV20-1 and TRBJ1-1; 11 bases fit TRBD1. The CDR3 loop spans 15 amino acids. Germline V gives CDR1 DFQATT, CDR2 SNEGSKA (reference sequence). V lost 0 bases, J lost 4 bases, and 4 bases stayed unmatched.

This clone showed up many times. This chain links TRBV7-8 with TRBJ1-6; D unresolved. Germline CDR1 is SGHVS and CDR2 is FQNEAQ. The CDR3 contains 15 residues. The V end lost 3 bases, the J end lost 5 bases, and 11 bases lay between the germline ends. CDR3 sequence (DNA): TGTGCCAGCAGCTTCTCGAAGGGAAATAATTCACCCCTCCACTTT. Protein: CASSFSKGNNSPLHF.

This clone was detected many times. The CDR3 loop reads CASSYSSSFLGAFF. In DNA form, the CDR3 reads TGTGCCAGCAGTTACTCTAGCAGCTTTCTGGGAGCTTTCTTT. The V call is TRBV6-5, the J call TRBJ1-1; D unresolved. With 0 bases removed from V and 10 bases from J, the gap between germline ends came to 15 bases. The CDR3 runs to 14 residues. Germline CDR1 and CDR2: MNHEY and SVGAGI.

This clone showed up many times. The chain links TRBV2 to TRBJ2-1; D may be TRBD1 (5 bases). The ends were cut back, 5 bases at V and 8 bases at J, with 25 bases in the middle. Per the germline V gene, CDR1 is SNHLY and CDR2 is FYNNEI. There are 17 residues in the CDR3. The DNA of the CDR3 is TGTGCCAGCAGTCACCACTCCGTCAGGGTGATCGAAGATGAGCAGTTCTTC. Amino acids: CASSHHSVRVIEDEQFF. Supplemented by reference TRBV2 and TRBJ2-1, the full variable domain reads EPEVTQTPSHQVTQMGQEVILRCVPISNHLYFYWYRQILGQKVEFLVSFYNNEISEKSEIFDDQFSVERPDGSNFTLKIRSTKLEDSAMYFCASSHHSVRVIEDEQFFGPGTRLTVL.

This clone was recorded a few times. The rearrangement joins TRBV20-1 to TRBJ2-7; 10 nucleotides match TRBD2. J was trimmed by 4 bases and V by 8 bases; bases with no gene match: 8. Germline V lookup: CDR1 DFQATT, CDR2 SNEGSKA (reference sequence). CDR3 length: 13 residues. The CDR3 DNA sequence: TGCAGTCGAGGGGTAGCGGGAGGATACGAGCAGTACTTC. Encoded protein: CSRGVAGGYEQYF.

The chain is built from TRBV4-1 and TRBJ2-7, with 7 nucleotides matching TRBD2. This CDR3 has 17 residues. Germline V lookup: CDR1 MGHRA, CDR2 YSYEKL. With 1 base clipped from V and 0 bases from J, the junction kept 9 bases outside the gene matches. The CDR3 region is CASSQGRAGGSSYEQYF. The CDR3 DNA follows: TGCGCCAGCAGCCAAGGCAGGGCCGGGGGGTCCTCCTACGAGCAGTACTTC.

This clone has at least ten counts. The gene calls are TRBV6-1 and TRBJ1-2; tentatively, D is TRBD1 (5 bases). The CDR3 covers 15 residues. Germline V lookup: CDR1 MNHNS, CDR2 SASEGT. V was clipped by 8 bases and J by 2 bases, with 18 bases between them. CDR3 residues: CASRQIRAPNYGYTF. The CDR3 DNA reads TGTGCCAGCCGACAGATTAGGGCCCCGAACTATGGCTACACCTTC.

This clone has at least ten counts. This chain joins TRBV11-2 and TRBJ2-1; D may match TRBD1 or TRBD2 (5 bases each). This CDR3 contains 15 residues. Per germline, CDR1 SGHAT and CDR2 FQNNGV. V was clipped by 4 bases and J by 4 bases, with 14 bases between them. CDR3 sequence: CASSYALWGYNEQFF. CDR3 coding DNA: TGTGCCAGCAGCTACGCGCTTTGGGGGTACAATGAGCAGTTCTTC.

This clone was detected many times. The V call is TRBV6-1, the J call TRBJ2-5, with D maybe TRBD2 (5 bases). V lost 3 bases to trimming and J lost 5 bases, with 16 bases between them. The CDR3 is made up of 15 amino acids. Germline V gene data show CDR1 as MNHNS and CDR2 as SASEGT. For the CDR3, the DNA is TGTGCCAGCAGTGATCGTGGACTCCGAGGGGAGACCCAGTACTTC. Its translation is CASSDRGLRGETQYF.

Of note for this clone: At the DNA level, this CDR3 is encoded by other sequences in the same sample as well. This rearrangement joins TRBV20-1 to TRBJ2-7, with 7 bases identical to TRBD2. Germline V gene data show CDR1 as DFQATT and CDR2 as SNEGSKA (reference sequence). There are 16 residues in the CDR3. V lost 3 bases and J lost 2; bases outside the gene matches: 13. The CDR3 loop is CSASGLGGREAYEQYF. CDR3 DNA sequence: TGCAGTGCTAGCGGTCTGGGGGGGAGGGAAGCCTACGAGCAGTACTTC.

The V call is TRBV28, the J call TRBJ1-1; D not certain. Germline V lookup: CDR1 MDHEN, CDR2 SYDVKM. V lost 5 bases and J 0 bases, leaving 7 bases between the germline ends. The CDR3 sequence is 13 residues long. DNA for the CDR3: TGTGCCAGCAGTCCAAATATGAACACTGAAGCTTTCTTT. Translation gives CASSPNMNTEAFF.